This TCR beta chain was identified during a study of identical twins. Trimming pared 3 bases from V and 5 bases from J, leaving 10 bases between. Looked up from germline, CDR1 is SGHNT and CDR2 is YENEEA. The CDR3 has 13 amino acids. Concerning this clonotype: As yet, its antigen is unknown.

Unique molecular identifiers were in the cDNA, with template-switch universal primer binding. TCRdb re-called the 5' RACE reads with MiXCR, one entry per CDR3 protein. Here the sample spans about 810,000 distinct CDR3 sequences, approximately 13% being singletons. Study-wide points: Those out-of-frame alpha sequences shared by twins showed an excess of low generation probability. Modeled out-of-frame TCR alpha sharing in monozygotic twins fell below observed levels. The degree of excess twin sharing was weaker in beta out-of-frame sequences.

These same data were also listed under a study on yellow fever vaccine responses in identical twins.

The sequencing sample was made of PBMCs. The rearrangement uses TRBV11-3 and TRBJ2-5; D gene unclear. The sequence was collected from a woman in her late teens or twenties in good health. CDR3 sequence (DNA): TGTGCCAGCAGCTTGGGCAAAATGGAGACCCAGTACTTC. It encodes CASSLGKMETQYF.